Here is one T cell receptor (beta chain) with its context. Some clones are missing from TCRdb's copy, which holds only in-frame ones; the method was immunoSEQ multiplex PCR. The sample carries roughly 260,000 clones, approximately 81% recorded once. This specimen comes from a study of blood T cell repertoires in COVID-19. This CDR3 is built from 13 residues. V lost 10 bases, J lost 6 bases, and 16 bases lay in between. Per germline, CDR1 SEHNR and CDR2 FQNEAQ (reference sequence). Source material: peripheral blood. The origin of this receptor is a woman in her late teens or twenties with acute or convalescent COVID-19. The chain is built from TRBV7-9 and TRBJ2-1; weak D call: TRBD2 (6 bases). The CDR3 region has the DNA TGTGCCACCGGGACTCCGGGCCTCAATGAGCAGTTCTTC. It translates to CATGTPGLNEQFF.